These 18 T cell receptor beta chains share one sample of origin, sequenced in a study of PD-1 blockade in classical Hodgkin lymphoma. Using immunoSEQ multiplex PCR, the repertoire was profiled, and TCRdb retains in-frame clones only, with some absent. Of over 7,500 clones listed, 60% to 80% are singletons. Every one of the patients relapsed after autologous stem cell transplantation (brentuximab vedotin exposure was variable). Researchers used magnetic negative selection to pull out pure CD4+ T cells from thawed PBMCs. This specimen consisted of CD4+ T cells from blood, obtained at baseline. The receptors were sampled from a human donor with classical Hodgkin lymphoma.

The chain joins TRBV6-5 to TRBJ2-3; D might be TRBD1 (5 bases). This CDR3 has 12 residues. Germline CDR1 and CDR2: MNHEY and SVGAGI. V was shortened by 7 bases and J by 5 bases, with 10 bases between the two germline ends. The CDR3 DNA reads as TGTGCCAGCAAGGGGCTCGAAGATACGCAGTATTTT. Its protein is CASKGLEDTQYF.

On this clone itself: The germline gene is not matched at one end of the junction; a read error may be the cause. The chain recombines TRBV7-7 with TRBJ1-4; a weak D match, TRBD1 (6 bases). Per the germline V gene, CDR1 is SSHAT and CDR2 is FNYEAQ (reference sequence). The CDR3 loop spans 14 amino acids. CDR3 bases: TGTGCTAGCAGCCAAGGGGGGACTAATGAAAAACTGTTTTTT. Encoded protein: CASSQGGTNEKLFF.

The chain joins TRBV5-1 to TRBJ2-7; TRBD2 agrees at 12 bases. The ends lost 4 bases at V and 3 bases at J; junction bases unmatched: 14. The CDR3 runs to 18 residues. Germline CDR1 and CDR2: SGHRS and YFSETQ. This CDR3 reads CASSPPTSGSRLDYEQYF. CDR3 sequence (DNA): TGCGCCAGCAGCCCCCCGACTAGCGGGAGTCGACTGGACTACGAGCAGTACTTC.

This chain uses TRBV5-1 with TRBJ1-5, with D possibly being TRBD1 (5 bases). CDR3 length equals 14 residues. Germline CDR1 SGHRS, CDR2 YFSETQ. Trimming shortened V by 7 bases and J by 4 bases, and 15 bases separated the two germline ends. In DNA, the CDR3 is TGCGCCAGCCCGTACGAGGGGCCAAATCAGCCCCAGCATTTT. Translation: CASPYEGPNQPQHF.

The genes are TRBV7-9 and TRBJ1-2; a weak D match, TRBD1 (5 bases). CDR3 size: 14 residues. V lost 5 bases, J lost 2 bases, and 12 bases lay in between. Germline assignment: CDR1 SEHNR and CDR2 FQNEAQ (reference sequence). The DNA of the CDR3 is TGTGCCAGCAGCCCGGGACGCCTGAACTATGGCTACACCTTC. Protein sequence: CASSPGRLNYGYTF.

The chain joins TRBV7-2 to TRBJ1-4, with D perhaps TRBD1 (6 bases). The CDR3 is 15 residues long. The germline gives CDR1 SGHTA, CDR2 FQGNSA. V was cut by 1 base and J by 8 bases, with 14 bases left in between. The CDR3 loop reads CASSLGGAGQEKLFF. In DNA, the CDR3 is TGTGCCAGCAGCTTAGGGGGGGCAGGGCAGGAAAAACTGTTTTTT. The whole variable domain, remainder taken from reference TRBV7-2 and TRBJ1-4, is GAGVSQSPSNKVTEKGKDVELRCDPISGHTALYWYRQSLGQGLEFLIYFQGNSAPDKSGLPSDRFSAERTGGSVSTLTIQRTQQEDSAVYLCASSLGGAGQEKLFFGSGTQLSVL.

This chain links TRBV11-3 with TRBJ2-1, with D uncertain. Germline V gives CDR1 SGHNT, CDR2 YENEEA. The germline V and J ends were trimmed by 5 bases and 1 base, with 12 bases remaining between them. The CDR3 covers 15 residues. The CDR3 reads CASSPITTSYNEQFF. The CDR3 DNA sequence: TGTGCCAGCAGCCCCATTACGACATCCTACAATGAGCAGTTCTTC.

The CDR3 nucleotides read TGTGCCAGTAGTAGGGCGGCAACCTACAATGAGCAGTTCTTC. Translated, it gives CASSRAATYNEQFF. The chain combines TRBV19 with TRBJ2-1; D not resolved. Trimming left V 4 bases short and J 2 bases short, with 9 bases between. CDR3 length: 14 residues. In germline, CDR1 is LNHDA, CDR2 SQIVND (reference sequence).

This clone came up a few times. V usage is TRBV5-1 and J usage is TRBJ2-7; D might be TRBD1 or TRBD2, each matching 7 bases. Germline assignment: CDR1 SGHRS and CDR2 YFSETQ. The CDR3 runs 14 residues. V lost 3 bases and J lost 6, with 16 bases in between. CDR3 nucleotides: TGCGCCAGCAGCTCTCAGGGGGGGGCTAGCGAGCAGTACTTC. Its translation is CASSSQGGASEQYF.

In nucleotides, the CDR3 is TGTGCCAGTAGTCCCCGACAGGGGAATAGCAATCAGCCCCAGCATTTT. It specifies CASSPRQGNSNQPQHF. This chain connects TRBV19 to TRBJ1-5; 8 positions agree with TRBD1. This CDR3 is 16 amino acids long. Trimming at V came to 5 bases and at J to 0 bases, leaving 6 bases not matched to a gene. CDR1 is LNHDA, CDR2 SQIVND, per germline (reference sequence).

The rearrangement joins TRBV10-3 to TRBJ1-6; D may be TRBD1 (5 bases). The V gene's germline CDR1 is ENHRY and CDR2 SYGVKD. V was clipped by 3 bases and J by 2 bases, with 14 bases between them. The CDR3 extends over 17 amino acids. The CDR3 sequence: CAISDRGSQPYNSPLHF. CDR3 sequence (DNA): TGTGCCATCAGTGATAGGGGCTCTCAGCCCTATAATTCACCCCTCCACTTT.

The V call is TRBV7-9, the J call TRBJ2-7; 9 bases line up with TRBD1. The CDR3 sequence is 15 residues long. Germline lookup yields CDR1 SEHNR and CDR2 FQNEAQ (reference sequence). V lost 5 bases and J lost 5; bases outside the gene matches: 10. CDR3 region: CASSIRQGVENEQYF. CDR3 sequence (DNA): TGTGCCAGCAGCATTCGACAGGGGGTGGAGAACGAGCAGTACTTC.

This clone was observed a few times. The gene calls are TRBV12-5 and TRBJ1-1; TRBD1 matches at 8 bases. CDR1 and CDR2 from the germline V gene are LGHNT and FRNRAP. The CDR3 is made up of 15 amino acids. The junction had 5 bases not matched to a gene; V was cut back by 2 bases and J by 3 bases. CDR3 sequence reads: CASGLSTGGDTEAFF. CDR3 coding DNA: TGTGCTAGTGGTTTGTCCACAGGGGGGGACACTGAAGCTTTCTTT.

The chain uses TRBV11-2 and TRBJ1-1, with 10 bases aligning to TRBD1. The CDR3 totals 16 residues. The J segment lost 0 bases and the V segment lost 5 bases, leaving 6 bases of the junction unmatched. Germline values: CDR1 SGHAT, CDR2 FQNNGV. The CDR3 loop is CASSKGQGLMNTEAFF. The DNA of the CDR3 is TGTGCCAGCAGCAAGGGACAGGGGTTAATGAACACTGAAGCTTTCTTT.

This clone was detected a few times. The chain combines TRBV6-5 with TRBJ2-5; D not certain. Per germline, CDR1 MNHEY and CDR2 SVGAGI. There are 13 residues in the CDR3. Between the trimmed V and J ends, which lost 10 bases and 2 bases, there was a span of 14 bases. The CDR3, as DNA: TGTGCCATGCTACAACTTACACAAGAGACCCAGTACTTC. As protein: CAMLQLTQETQYF.

The V call is TRBV28, the J call TRBJ1-4; perhaps TRBD1 as D (6 bases). CDR3 size: 18 residues. With 3 bases removed from V and 2 bases from J, the gap between germline ends came to 19 bases. Germline lookup yields CDR1 MDHEN and CDR2 SYDVKM. CDR3 DNA: TGTGCCAGCAGTTTCTGGGTTGGGGGCCAGGGGACTAATGAAAAACTGTTTTTT. This gives the protein CASSFWVGGQGTNEKLFF.

This clone was observed a few times. V and J are TRBV2 and TRBJ2-3; 8 positions agree with TRBD2. V was clipped by 5 bases and J by 2 bases; unmatched bases: 3. This CDR3 is built from 14 residues. Germline CDR1 reads SNHLY; CDR2 reads FYNNEI. The CDR3 protein is CASSLTSVTDTQYF. The CDR3 DNA sequence: TGTGCCAGCAGTTTGACTAGCGTCACAGATACGCAGTATTTT. The whole variable domain, remainder taken from reference TRBV2 and TRBJ2-3, is EPEVTQTPSHQVTQMGQEVILRCVPISNHLYFYWYRQILGQKVEFLVSFYNNEISEKSEIFDDQFSVERPDGSNFTLKIRSTKLEDSAMYFCASSLTSVTDTQYFGPGTRLTVL.

This clone was detected only a few times. This chain links TRBV2 with TRBJ1-5, with D hard to call. The CDR3 runs to 14 residues. The V gene's germline CDR1 is SNHLY and CDR2 FYNNEI. Trimming stripped 4 bases from V and 1 base from J, with 8 bases between. The CDR3 bases are TGTGCCAGCAGTGCATCGAACAGCAATCAGCCCCAGCATTTT. The encoded protein is CASSASNSNQPQHF. The full variable domain, its missing parts supplied by reference TRBV2 and TRBJ1-5, is EPEVTQTPSHQVTQMGQEVILRCVPISNHLYFYWYRQILGQKVEFLVSFYNNEISEKSEIFDDQFSVERPDGSNFTLKIRSTKLEDSAMYFCASSASNSNQPQHFGDGTRLSIL.